These 4 T cell receptor beta chains originate from one sample sequenced in a study of cytomegalovirus exposure and HLA in healthy donors. PCR primers comprised 60 Vbeta and 13 Jbeta primers. TCRdb's table, derived via immunoSEQ multiplex PCR, lists solely in-frame clones and lacks some. The profile shows roughly 110,000 clones, 65% to 80% of them singletons. Sequencing input: PBMCs. The source of these receptors is a female donor in good health and CMV-seronegative.

The chain links TRBV5-1 to TRBJ1-1; 7 positions match TRBD1. This CDR3 is 16 amino acids long. Germline loops: CDR1 SGHRS, CDR2 YFSETQ. Trimming took 4 bases from V and 3 from J; bases not matched to a gene: 12. The CDR3 nucleotides read TGCGCCAGCAGCCTAACAGGGGCCCCCTCGGACACTGAAGCTTTCTTT. It is translated as CASSLTGAPSDTEAFF. The whole variable domain, filled in from reference TRBV5-1 and TRBJ1-1, reads KAGVTQTPRYLIKTRGQQVTLSCSPISGHRSVSWYQQTPGQGLQFLFEYFSETQRNKGNFPGRFSGRQFSNSRSEMNVSTLELGDSALYLCASSLTGAPSDTEAFFGQGTRLTVV.

The J gene is TRBJ1-5, the V gene TRBV27, with D perhaps matching TRBD1 (5 bases). The CDR3 length is 13 residues. From germline, CDR1 is MNHEY and CDR2 SMNVEV (reference sequence). V gave up 4 bases and J gave up 4 bases, with 8 bases separating them. CDR3 sequence: CASSSGGNQPQHF. CDR3 sequence (DNA): TGTGCCAGCAGTTCCGGGGGGAATCAGCCCCAGCATTTT.

The chain couples TRBV5-6 to TRBJ1-2, with D perhaps TRBD1 (5 bases). The CDR3 consists of 14 residues. V was trimmed by 1 base and J by 4 bases, leaving 11 bases between them. Germline CDR1 is SGHDT and CDR2 is YYEEEE. CDR3 DNA: TGTGCCAGCAGCTTGTTCCAGGGCGGCTATGGCTACACCTTC. Protein: CASSLFQGGYGYTF.

This chain links TRBV2 with TRBJ1-4, with D perhaps TRBD1 (5 bases). V was shortened by 3 bases and J by 11 bases, with 19 bases between the two germline ends. The germline CDR1 and CDR2 sequences are SNHLY and FYNNEI. The CDR3 is made up of 15 amino acids. CDR3 nucleotides: TGTGCCAGCAGTGACCTCGCGGGGCGGTCGGGGAAACTGTTTTTT. It specifies CASSDLAGRSGKLFF.